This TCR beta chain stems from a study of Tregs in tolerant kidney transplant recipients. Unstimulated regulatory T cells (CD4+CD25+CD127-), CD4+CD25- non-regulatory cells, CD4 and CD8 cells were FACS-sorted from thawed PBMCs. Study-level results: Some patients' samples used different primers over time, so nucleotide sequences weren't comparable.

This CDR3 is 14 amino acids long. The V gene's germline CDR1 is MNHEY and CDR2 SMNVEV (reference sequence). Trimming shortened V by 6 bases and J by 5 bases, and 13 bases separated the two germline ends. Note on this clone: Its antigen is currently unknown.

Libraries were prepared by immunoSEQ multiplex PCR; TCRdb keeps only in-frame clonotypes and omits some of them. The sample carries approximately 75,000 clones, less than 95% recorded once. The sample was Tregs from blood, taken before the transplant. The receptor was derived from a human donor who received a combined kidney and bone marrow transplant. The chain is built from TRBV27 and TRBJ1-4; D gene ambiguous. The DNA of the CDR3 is TGTGCCAGCAGCTTGGGGAAAGGCAATGAAAAACTGTTTTTT. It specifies CASSLGKGNEKLFF.